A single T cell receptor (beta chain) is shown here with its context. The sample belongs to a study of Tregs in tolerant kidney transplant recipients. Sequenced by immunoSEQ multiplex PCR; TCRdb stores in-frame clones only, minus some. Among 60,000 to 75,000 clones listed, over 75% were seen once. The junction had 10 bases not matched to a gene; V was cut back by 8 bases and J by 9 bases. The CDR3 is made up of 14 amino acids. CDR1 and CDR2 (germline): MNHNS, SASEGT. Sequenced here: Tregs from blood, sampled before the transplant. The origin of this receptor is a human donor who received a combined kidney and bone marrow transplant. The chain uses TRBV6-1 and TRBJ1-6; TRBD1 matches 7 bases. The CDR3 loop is CASSGWWDSSPLHF. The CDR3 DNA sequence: TGTGCCAGCTCCGGCTGGTGGGACAGTTCACCCCTCCACTTT.